The 28 T cell receptor beta chains listed next were all sequenced from one sample in a study of response to subunit inactivated influenza vaccine. TCRdb recomputed calls from the RT-PCR reads with MiXCR, one row per CDR3 protein. The sample carries about 780,000 distinct CDR3 sequences, roughly 18% recorded once. The sequences come from PBMCs from blood, collected 5 to 6 days after vaccination. The receptors come from a man aged 50 to 60 who received an inactivated influenza vaccine.

The chain is built from TRBV27 and TRBJ1-1, with D hard to call. The CDR3 totals 13 residues. The V end lost 3 bases, the J end lost 3 bases, and 8 bases lay between the germline ends. The germline V gene encodes CDR1 MNHEY and CDR2 SMNVEV (reference sequence). This CDR3 reads CASSFSTDTEAFF. The CDR3 nucleotides are TGTGCCAGCAGTTTTTCAACGGACACTGAAGCTTTCTTT.

This clonotype was counted a few times. The gene calls are TRBV20-1 and TRBJ2-7, with TRBD2 matching over 8 bases. V lost 2 bases and J lost 5; bases outside the gene matches: 11. The CDR3 spans 15 residues. CDR1 and CDR2 (germline): DFQATT, SNEGSKA (reference sequence). The CDR3 DNA sequence: TGCAGTGCTAGAAAAGCGGGAGACTTTATCGACGAGCAGTACTTC. Protein: CSARKAGDFIDEQYF.

This chain links TRBV28 with TRBJ2-3, with TRBD2 matching 11 bases. The V gene end was trimmed by 5 bases and the J gene end by 2 bases; junction bases not matched to a gene: 6. CDR3 length equals 16 residues. Germline-derived CDR1 and CDR2 are MDHEN and SYDVKM. The chain's CDR3 is CASSATSGTFTDTQYF. The CDR3 bases are TGTGCCAGCAGTGCGACTAGCGGGACCTTCACAGATACGCAGTATTTT.

This chain joins TRBV10-3 and TRBJ2-7; 11 nucleotides agree with TRBD1. The germline CDR1 and CDR2 sequences are ENHRY and SYGVKD. The length of the CDR3 is 16 residues. Trimming at V came to 6 bases and at J to 3 bases, leaving 10 bases not matched to a gene. The CDR3 region has the DNA TGTGCCATCAGCACCGGGACAGGGGGGGGCGGCTACGAGCAGTACTTC. This sequence encodes CAISTGTGGGGYEQYF.

The chain combines TRBV29-1 with TRBJ1-2, with 9 bases fitting TRBD1. V shed 3 bases and J 7 bases; nucleotides not matched to a gene: 12. This CDR3 spans 15 amino acids. Germline loops: CDR1 SQVTM, CDR2 ANQGSEA. The chain's CDR3 is CSVEIPGQGSGGYTF. The CDR3 DNA is TGCAGCGTTGAGATCCCGGGACAGGGATCCGGTGGCTACACCTTC.

In its sample, this clonotype was seen a few times. CDR3 residues: CASSLAVILAKNIQYF. CDR3 in DNA: TGTGCCAGCAGCTTAGCCGTGATTCTAGCCAAAAACATTCAGTACTTC. V gene TRBV7-2 combines with J gene TRBJ2-4; D ambiguous. Looked up from germline, CDR1 is SGHTA and CDR2 is FQGNSA. The length of the CDR3 is 16 residues. Trimming pared 0 bases from V and 0 bases from J, leaving 9 bases between.

V and J are TRBV6-1 and TRBJ2-1; 9 nucleotides match TRBD1. In germline, CDR1 is MNHNS, CDR2 SASEGT. This CDR3 is built from 17 residues. Trimming took 2 bases from V and 4 from J; bases not matched to a gene: 9. CDR3 region: CASSEFLPGTGYNEQFF. The CDR3 DNA reads as TGTGCCAGCAGTGAATTTCTCCCCGGGACAGGGTACAATGAGCAGTTCTTC.

Only a few counts were recorded for this clonotype. The chain couples TRBV27 to TRBJ1-5, with TRBD1 matching 12 bases. The V and J ends lost 6 bases and 6 bases, in that order; junction bases with no gene match: 12. The CDR3 is 17 residues long. CDR1 is MNHEY and CDR2 is SMNVEV in the germline V gene (reference sequence). For the CDR3, the DNA is TGTGCCAGCAGGGCCACCTCCGGGACAGGGGGCATTCAGCCCCAGCATTTT. This sequence encodes CASRATSGTGGIQPQHF.

The chain is built from TRBV5-1 and TRBJ2-7; D is perhaps TRBD1 (5 bases). CDR1 is SGHRS and CDR2 is YFSETQ in the germline V gene. The V gene lost 1 base and the J gene lost 2 bases, with 16 bases spanning the gap. CDR3 length: 16 amino acids. CDR3 DNA sequence: TGCGCCAGCAGCTTGTCCCGACAGAATCCTGCCTACGAGCAGTACTTC. Translating gives CASSLSRQNPAYEQYF.

This clonotype was detected only a few times. The chain uses TRBV11-2 and TRBJ1-1; 7 bases map to TRBD1. Germline CDR1 is SGHAT and CDR2 is FQNNGV. The CDR3 contains 15 residues. V was pared by 4 bases and J by 3 bases, with 8 bases of the junction left unmatched. CDR3 nucleotides: TGTGCCAGCAGCTCCTTACAGGGGAGGGACACTGAAGCTTTCTTT. Residues: CASSSLQGRDTEAFF.

The chain is built from TRBV6-1 and TRBJ2-1, with 9 nucleotides matching TRBD1. The germline V gene encodes CDR1 MNHNS and CDR2 SASEGT. The CDR3 is 16 residues long. V shed 10 bases, J shed 5 bases, and the junction held 15 bases outside the gene matches. The CDR3 DNA reads as TGTGCCACCAGATTCGAAGGGACAGGGTTTAACAATGAGCAGTTCTTC. Translated: CATRFEGTGFNNEQFF.

This clonotype was seen ten or more times. V usage is TRBV24-1 and J usage is TRBJ2-1; no reliable D call. CDR3 length: 13 residues. Germline V gene data show CDR1 as KGHDR and CDR2 as SFDVKD. Trimming removed 4 bases at V and 7 bases at J, with 10 bases between. CDR3 in amino acids: CATSDANTNEQFF. The DNA of the CDR3 is TGTGCCACCAGTGACGCGAATACGAATGAGCAGTTCTTC.

The chain combines TRBV6-2 or TRBV6-3 with TRBJ2-3; 7 bases match TRBD1. The V gene's germline CDR1 is MNHEY and CDR2 SVGEGT. There are 16 residues in the CDR3. J gave up 0 bases and V 5 bases, and 8 bases lay outside the gene matches. This chain's CDR3 is CASSGDSATSTDTQYF. The CDR3 bases are TGTGCCAGCAGTGGGGACAGTGCTACTAGCACAGATACGCAGTATTTT.

This sequence joins TRBV10-3 and TRBJ2-7; 8 bases fit TRBD2. CDR1 is ENHRY and CDR2 is SYGVKD in the germline V gene. The CDR3 length is 15 residues. V was clipped by 2 bases and J by 2 bases; unmatched bases: 5. Written as DNA, the CDR3 is TGTGCCATCAGTGAGGTACTAGCGGCTCCCTACGAGCAGTACTTC. Protein product: CAISEVLAAPYEQYF.

This clonotype was counted only a few times. The J gene is TRBJ2-3, the V gene TRBV6-5; D is possibly TRBD2 (6 bases). Trimming pared 1 base from V and 2 bases from J, leaving 19 bases between. This CDR3 contains 18 residues. Germline CDR1 reads MNHEY; CDR2 reads SVGAGI. Here the CDR3 reads CASSYFQPRGWSTDTQYF. CDR3 DNA sequence: TGTGCCAGCAGTTACTTCCAGCCTCGGGGGTGGTCCACAGATACGCAGTATTTT.

This clonotype was counted at least ten times. The CDR3 spells CASSRDTRYTEAFF. The DNA for the CDR3 is TGTGCCAGCAGCAGGGACACTAGGTACACTGAAGCTTTCTTT. The chain carries TRBV5-5 and TRBJ1-1; D is possibly TRBD1 (6 bases). V was shortened by 4 bases and J by 3 bases, with 13 bases between the two germline ends. Germline lookup yields CDR1 SGHKS and CDR2 YYEKEE (reference sequence). This CDR3 region has 14 residues. The variable domain in full, completed from reference TRBV5-5 and TRBJ1-1, reads DAGVTQSPTHLIKTRGQQVTLRCSPISGHKSVSWYQQVLGQGPQFIFQYYEKEERGRGNFPDRFSARQFPNYSSELNVNALLLGDSALYLCASSRDTRYTEAFFGQGTRLTVV.

This clonotype occurred a few times. This chain links TRBV20-1 with TRBJ2-7; TRBD2 aligns across 8 bases. Germline V gene sequence: CDR1 DFQATT, CDR2 SNEGSKA (reference sequence). This CDR3 has 16 amino acids. V lost 5 bases to trimming and J lost 0 bases; unmatched junction nucleotides: 12. CDR3 coding DNA: TGCAGTGCTTTAGGGGCATCTAGCGGGCCCTCCTACGAGCAGTACTTC. Translation gives CSALGASSGPSYEQYF.

Only a few counts were recorded for this clonotype. CDR3 nucleotides: TGTGCCAGCAGTTTTTGGGGGGATACAGCTTCCGAGCAGTACTTC. This codes for CASSFWGDTASEQYF. This chain uses TRBV27 with TRBJ2-7; maybe TRBD2 (6 bases). Deletions cut 3 bases from V and 6 bases from J, with 18 bases between. Germline CDR1 is MNHEY and CDR2 is SMNVEV (reference sequence). The CDR3 consists of 15 residues.

This clonotype turned up a few times. This rearrangement joins TRBV4-2 to TRBJ2-1, with 10 bases aligning to TRBD2. The length of the CDR3 is 16 residues. V trimming: 2 bases; J trimming: 7 bases; junction bases outside the gene matches: 8. The germline V gene has CDR1 LGHNA and CDR2 YNFKEQ. The CDR3 DNA sequence: TGTGCCAGCAGCCAACCGGGACTAGCGAATTTAAATGAGCAGTTCTTC. Translated: CASSQPGLANLNEQFF.

This clonotype has more than one count but fewer than ten. The chain combines TRBV12-3 or TRBV12-4 with TRBJ2-1, with TRBD2 identical over 12 bases. The CDR3 loop spans 14 amino acids. V dropped 3 bases and J dropped 10; count of bases not matched to a gene: 4. This CDR3 is CASSLRTSGNEQFF. DNA for the CDR3: TGTGCCAGCAGTTTGAGGACTAGCGGGAACGAGCAGTTCTTC.

The table lists this clonotype with a few counts. This sequence joins TRBV20-1 and TRBJ2-7; 15 bases map to TRBD2. V shed 6 bases, J shed 4 bases, and the junction held 7 bases outside the gene matches. The length of the CDR3 is 15 residues. CDR1 DFQATT and CDR2 SNEGSKA come from the germline V gene (reference sequence). The DNA for the CDR3 is TGCAGTGCAGACTTCGGGACTAGCGGGAGGTACGAGCAGTACTTC. Translated: CSADFGTSGRYEQYF.

The V gene is TRBV6-1, the J gene TRBJ2-3; TRBD2 matches 10 bases. The CDR3 loop spans 17 amino acids. Germline V CDR1 and CDR2: MNHNS, SASEGT. V trimming: 6 bases; J trimming: 4 bases; junction bases outside the gene matches: 13. This chain's CDR3 is CASRSGTSDQASDTQYF. For the CDR3, the DNA is TGTGCCAGCAGGTCCGGGACTAGCGATCAGGCTTCAGATACGCAGTATTTT.

The rearrangement links TRBV29-1 to TRBJ2-5; D tentatively reads TRBD1 or TRBD2 (5 bases each). Deletions cut 7 bases from V and 4 bases from J, with 16 bases between. The germline gives CDR1 SQVTM, CDR2 ANQGSEA. The CDR3 covers 13 residues. In nucleotides, the CDR3 is TGCAGCGGGGGGACCAGGCCCGGAGAGACCCAGTACTTC. Translated: CSGGTRPGETQYF.

The rearrangement uses TRBV6-5 and TRBJ2-7, with 10 positions matching TRBD1. The CDR3 length is 15 residues. V gave up 4 bases and J gave up 5 bases; unmatched junction bases: 8. The germline CDR1 and CDR2 sequences are MNHEY and SVGAGI. CDR3 DNA sequence: TGTGCCAGCAGTTGGAGGGGACAGGGGATCCACGAGCAGTACTTC. This gives the protein CASSWRGQGIHEQYF.

In its sample, this clonotype was seen a few times. This chain connects TRBV7-9 to TRBJ2-5; perhaps TRBD2 as D (5 bases). From germline, CDR1 is SEHNR and CDR2 FQNEAQ (reference sequence). The CDR3 runs to 14 residues. The V and J ends lost 4 bases and 5 bases respectively, with 14 bases between them. The DNA for the CDR3 is TGTGCCAGCAGCTCAAAACTTGGGGAGGAGACCCAGTACTTC. It codes for CASSSKLGEETQYF.

The J gene is TRBJ2-3, the V gene TRBV7-9; no reliable D call. Trimming cost V 4 bases and J 4 bases, with 12 bases left between them. Germline V gives CDR1 SEHNR, CDR2 FQNEAQ (reference sequence). This CDR3 spans 14 amino acids. CDR3: CASSYGADADTQYF. For the CDR3, the DNA is TGTGCCAGCAGCTATGGTGCGGACGCAGATACGCAGTATTTT. The variable domain in full, completed from reference TRBV7-9 and TRBJ2-3, reads DTGVSQNPRHKITKRGQNVTFRCDPISEHNRLYWYRQTLGQGPEFLTYFQNEAQLEKSRLLSDRFSAERPKGSFSTLEIQRTEQGDSAMYLCASSYGADADTQYFGPGTRLTVL.

In its sample, this clonotype was seen many times. CDR3 coding DNA: TGCAGTGCTAGGCCTGGTTGGGGGGTTGGCGAGCAGTACTTC. This sequence encodes CSARPGWGVGEQYF. The rearrangement joins TRBV20-1 to TRBJ2-7; possible D gene TRBD2, 6 bases. Germline V gene sequence: CDR1 DFQATT, CDR2 SNEGSKA (reference sequence). The CDR3 spans 14 residues. The V gene lost 3 bases and the J gene lost 6 bases, with 18 bases spanning the gap.

This sequence joins TRBV7-6 and TRBJ2-5; 7 bases map to TRBD1. The CDR3 length is 17 residues. The junction had 13 bases not matched to a gene; V was cut back by 1 base and J by 5 bases. Germline V gives CDR1 SGHVS, CDR2 FNYEAQ. Here the CDR3 reads CASSLGEGQNPFETQYF. In nucleotides, the CDR3 is TGTGCCAGCAGCTTAGGAGAGGGACAGAATCCCTTTGAGACCCAGTACTTC.